This T cell receptor beta chain was recorded in a study of T cell responses to AZD1222 COVID-19 vaccine. Concerning this clone: The antigen remains unidentified.

CDR1 is MDHEN, CDR2 SYDVKM, per germline. CDR3 length equals 16 residues. The trim removed 7 bases at V and 6 bases at J, leaving 12 bases unmatched. Study observations and caveats: Just a handful of people given AZD1222 tested seropositive at baseline. Dominant CD4 TCR responses targeted spike regions 160-218 and 743-854. It should be noted that donors were predominantly white British and more often female, and clonal diversity was possibly underestimated. Recipients of two AZD1222 doses showed rising Spike-specific TCR breadth and depth.

Some clones are missing from TCRdb's copy, which holds only in-frame ones; the method was immunoSEQ multiplex PCR. The table includes about 89,000 clones, around nine tenths detected once. The sequences come from peripheral blood, collected on day 0 of MenACWY control vaccination. The chain combines TRBV28 with TRBJ2-2; 9 bases are shared with TRBD1. The TCR sequence derives from an adult in good health. The CDR3: CASTLGQGRFPGELFF. CDR3 DNA sequence: TGTGCCAGCACCCTGGGACAGGGAAGGTTTCCCGGGGAGCTGTTTTTT.